The clone carrying this TCR beta chain occurred a few times. Its antigen is not known. Profiled with immunoSEQ multiplex PCR; TCRdb holds only in-frame clones, not every one. Here the sample spans over 85,000 clones, almost 85% being singletons. The entry originates in a study of T cell responses to AZD1222 COVID-19 vaccine. Whole-study results and caveats: There were vaccine-associated CD4 TCRs across spike, dominant at 160-218 and 743-854.

V was pared by 1 base and J by 5 bases, with 6 bases of the junction left unmatched. Germline V lookup: CDR1 SEHNR, CDR2 FQNEAQ (reference sequence). This CDR3 spans 16 amino acids. The rearrangement uses TRBV7-9 and TRBJ1-4, with TRBD1 matching 8 bases. Sample: peripheral blood, taken on day 0 of AZD1222 vaccination. This sequence originates from an adult in good health. The CDR3 loop is CASSLGSTGGNEKLFF. The CDR3 region has the DNA TGTGCCAGCAGCTTAGGAAGTACAGGGGGGAATGAAAAACTGTTTTTT.